The rows below give T cell receptor beta chains drawn from one sample of a study of blood T cell repertoires in COVID-19. This table comes from immunoSEQ multiplex PCR, and its TCRdb copy is limited to in-frame clones, with some not included. The sample yields tens of thousands of clones, around 79% seen once. Material for sequencing was peripheral blood. The receptors originated from a man over 45 with acute or convalescent COVID-19. The CDR3 runs from the conserved cysteine through the conserved F or W. A D gene is named only where the DNA matches it firmly. Clone size is given for some rows only: seen once, a few or many times, or a class if the clone is expanded.

d_call j_call clone_size v_call cdr3_nt cdr3_aa
- TRBJ2-6 - TRBV30 TGTGCCTGGAGTTATCAGGTCACCAACGTCCTGACTTTC CAWSYQVTNVLTF
TRBD1 TRBJ1-5 - TRBV4-1 TGCGCCAGCAGCCACCTCGGGACAGGGGGGAGCAATCAGCCCCAGCATTTT CASSHLGTGGSNQPQHF
TRBD1 TRBJ1-1 - TRBV6-2/TRBV6-3 TGTGCCAGCAGTTTTTCCCCACAGGGGGCCGGAAAAAACACTGAAGCTTTCTTT CASSFSPQGAGKNTEAFF
- TRBJ1-1 - TRBV5-4 TGTGCCAGCAGCCAACGGCAGGGCACTAACACTGAAGCTTTCTTT CASSQRQGTNTEAFF
TRBD1 TRBJ2-7 - TRBV7-9 TGTGCCAGCAGCCCCGGACAGGGGGCTCGTAGGTACGAGCAGTACTTC CASSPGQGARRYEQYF
- TRBJ1-2 few TRBV6-6 TGTGCCAGCTACACCGGGACTATTTATGGCTACACCTTC CASYTGTIYGYTF
TRBD2 TRBJ2-7 once TRBV27 TGTGCCAGCAGACTCAGTCTAGCGGGACTTAGTTACGAGCAGTACTTC CASRLSLAGLSYEQYF
- TRBJ1-2 - TRBV4-3 TGCGCCAGCAGCAGCGACCGAGCTAACTATGGCTACACCTTC CASSSDRANYGYTF
TRBD1 TRBJ1-2 few TRBV28 TGTGCCAGCGGGGGACAGGGACGTCTCTATGGCTACACCTTC CASGGQGRLYGYTF
TRBD1 TRBJ1-6 - TRBV6-2/TRBV6-3 TGTGCCAGCAGTTCTTTACAGGGGGCCAATTCACCCCTCCACTTT CASSSLQGANSPLHF
- TRBJ1-6 few TRBV11-2 TGTGCCAGCAGCTCTGGAGGGAAATTGGCCCTCCACTTT CASSSGGKLALHF
- TRBJ1-2 - TRBV10-2 TGCGCCAGCAGTGCGGGGGGGCCAGCCTATGGCTACACCTTC CASSAGGPAYGYTF
- TRBJ2-3 - TRBV24-1 TGTGCCACCAGTGAAACCGACATAAGTCGCACAGATACGCAGTATTTT CATSETDISRTDTQYF
TRBD2 TRBJ2-3 - TRBV6-4 TGTGCCACCCCCGGGACTAGCGGGGCTAGCACAGATACGCAGTATTTT CATPGTSGASTDTQYF
TRBD1 TRBJ1-6 - TRBV19 TGTGCCAGTAGTATGGAGTTAGGGACAGAATATAATTCACCCCTCCACTTT CASSMELGTEYNSPLHF
- TRBJ2-3 - TRBV6-1 TGTGCCAGCAGTGAGCACAGAGTCACAGATACGCAGTATTTT CASSEHRVTDTQYF
TRBD1 TRBJ2-3 - TRBV28 TGTGCCAGCCCCCCGGGCAGGGGGCGTAGAGATACGCAGTATTTT CASPPGRGRRDTQYF
- TRBJ1-6 - TRBV27 TGTGCCAGCAGTTTCGGACAGACGTATGGTTCACCCCTCCACTTT CASSFGQTYGSPLHF
- TRBJ1-1 - TRBV5-1 TGCGCCAGCAGCTTGGCCGTGACGGGGAACACTGAAGCTTTCTTT CASSLAVTGNTEAFF
- TRBJ2-1 - TRBV7-2 TGTGCCAGCAGCTTAGACAGTCAAGCCTACAATGAGCAGTTCTTC CASSLDSQAYNEQFF
- TRBJ2-1 - TRBV3-1/TRBV3-2 TGTGCCAGCAGCCTCAGGTCAGGGAACAATGAGCAGTTCTTC CASSLRSGNNEQFF
- TRBJ1-2 - TRBV11-2 TGTGCCAGCAGCTTAGATTTCCCCGCAACCCTAAGTGATGGCTACACCTTC CASSLDFPATLSDGYTF
- TRBJ1-2 - TRBV28 TGTGGGTCAGGATCCTATGGCTACACCTTC CGSGSYGYTF
- TRBJ2-1 once TRBV6-6 TGTGCCAGCCGACCCCAGGGGGGCACCTACAATGAGCAGTTCTTC CASRPQGGTYNEQFF
TRBD1 TRBJ2-7 - TRBV5-5 TGTGCCAGCAGCGCGGAAACAGGGGGCCTGTACTTC CASSAETGGLYF
TRBD2 TRBJ2-1 - TRBV5-1 TGCGCCAGCAGCTTACGGGGGGGCCTGGGCAATGAGCAGTTCTTC CASSLRGGLGNEQFF
- TRBJ2-1 - TRBV7-2 TGTGCCAGCAGCTTAAGAGGTCAGAGGGATGAGCAGTTCTTC CASSLRGQRDEQFF
- TRBJ1-6 - TRBV7-2 TGTGCCAGCAGTCCGGCGCAGGGCTGGTCACCCCTCCACTTT CASSPAQGWSPLHF
- TRBJ2-3 - TRBV27 TGTGCCAGCAGTTCAGGAAGCCCGGGACAACGCACAGATACGCAGTATTTT CASSSGSPGQRTDTQYF
TRBD1 TRBJ2-7 few TRBV7-9 TGTGCCAGCAGCTTACCTGGGACAGGCAATCCCTACGAGCAGTACTTC CASSLPGTGNPYEQYF
- TRBJ2-1 - TRBV7-3 TGTGCCAGCAGCTCCGGGAGCCACGCAGGCAATGAGCAGTTCTTC CASSSGSHAGNEQFF
TRBD1 TRBJ1-1 - TRBV30 TGTGCCTGGAGTGTATACAGGGGCCTGGTAGGGACTGAAGCTTTCTTT CAWSVYRGLVGTEAFF
- TRBJ1-2 - TRBV7-3 TGTGCCAGCAGCCTTGGGGGCGGGCACCCCCGGGGCTACACCTTC CASSLGGGHPRGYTF
- TRBJ1-3 - TRBV10-3 TGTGCCATCAGTGCTACAGTCTCTGGAAACACCATATATTTT CAISATVSGNTIYF
- TRBJ2-1 - TRBV19 TGTGCCAGTAGTATAGTTTTGGGCGCCTCCTACAATGAGCAGTTCTTC CASSIVLGASYNEQFF
- TRBJ2-7 few TRBV11-2 TGTGCCAGCAGCCCCTTAACCGGGCGGACAGTCGACGAGCAGTACTTC CASSPLTGRTVDEQYF